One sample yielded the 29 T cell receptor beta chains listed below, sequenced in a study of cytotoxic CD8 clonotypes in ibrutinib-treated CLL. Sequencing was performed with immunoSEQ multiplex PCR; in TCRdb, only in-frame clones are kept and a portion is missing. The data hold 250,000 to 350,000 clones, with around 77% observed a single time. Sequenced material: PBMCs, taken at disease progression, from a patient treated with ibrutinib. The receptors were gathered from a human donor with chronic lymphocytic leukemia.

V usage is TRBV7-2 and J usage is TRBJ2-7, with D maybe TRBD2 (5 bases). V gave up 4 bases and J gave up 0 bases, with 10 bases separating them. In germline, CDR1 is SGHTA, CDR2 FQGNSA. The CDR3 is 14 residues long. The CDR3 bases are TGTGCCAGCAGCTCATCAGCGGTCTCCTACGAGCAGTACTTC. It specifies CASSSSAVSYEQYF. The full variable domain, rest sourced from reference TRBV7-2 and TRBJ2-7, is GAGVSQSPSNKVTEKGKDVELRCDPISGHTALYWYRQSLGQGLEFLIYFQGNSAPDKSGLPSDRFSAERTGGSVSTLTIQRTQQEDSAVYLCASSSSAVSYEQYFGPGTRLTVT.

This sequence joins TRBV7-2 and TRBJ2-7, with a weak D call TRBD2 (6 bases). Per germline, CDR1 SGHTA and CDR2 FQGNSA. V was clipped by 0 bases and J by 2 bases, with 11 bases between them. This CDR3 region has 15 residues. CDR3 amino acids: CASSLAGGIAYEQYF. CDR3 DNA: TGTGCCAGCAGCTTAGCGGGCGGGATCGCCTACGAGCAGTACTTC. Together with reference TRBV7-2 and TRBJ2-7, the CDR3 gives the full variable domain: GAGVSQSPSNKVTEKGKDVELRCDPISGHTALYWYRQSLGQGLEFLIYFQGNSAPDKSGLPSDRFSAERTGGSVSTLTIQRTQQEDSAVYLCASSLAGGIAYEQYFGPGTRLTVT.

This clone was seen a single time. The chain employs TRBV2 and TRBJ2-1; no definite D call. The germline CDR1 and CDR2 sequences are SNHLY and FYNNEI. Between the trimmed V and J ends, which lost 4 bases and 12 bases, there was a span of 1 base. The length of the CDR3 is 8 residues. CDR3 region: CASSAQFF. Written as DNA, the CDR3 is TGTGCCAGCAGTGCGCAGTTCTTC.

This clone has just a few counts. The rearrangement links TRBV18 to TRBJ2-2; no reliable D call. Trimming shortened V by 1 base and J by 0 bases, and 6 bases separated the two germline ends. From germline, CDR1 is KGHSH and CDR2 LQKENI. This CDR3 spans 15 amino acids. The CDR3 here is CASSPQGSNTGELFF. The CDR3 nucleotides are TGTGCCAGCTCACCACAAGGGTCGAACACCGGGGAGCTGTTTTTT.

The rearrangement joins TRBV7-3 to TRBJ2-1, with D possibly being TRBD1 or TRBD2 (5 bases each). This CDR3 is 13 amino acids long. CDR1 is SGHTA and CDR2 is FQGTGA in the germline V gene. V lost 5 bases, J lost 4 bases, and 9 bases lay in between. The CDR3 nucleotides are TGTGCCAGCAGCGGGGGTTCTTACAATGAGCAGTTCTTC. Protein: CASSGGSYNEQFF.

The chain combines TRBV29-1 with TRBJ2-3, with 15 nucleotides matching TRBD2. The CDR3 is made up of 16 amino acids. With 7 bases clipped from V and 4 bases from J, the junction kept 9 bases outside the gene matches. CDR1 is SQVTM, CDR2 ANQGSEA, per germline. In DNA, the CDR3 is TGCAGCGCGAAACCGGGACTAGCGGGAGGTCCAGATACGCAGTATTTT. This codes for CSAKPGLAGGPDTQYF.

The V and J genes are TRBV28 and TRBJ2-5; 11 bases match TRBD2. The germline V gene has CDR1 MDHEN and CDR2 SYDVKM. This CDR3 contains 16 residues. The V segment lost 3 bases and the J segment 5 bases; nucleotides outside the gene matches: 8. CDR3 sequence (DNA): TGTGCCAGCAGTTTGAGGTCTAGCGGGAGGTTGGAGACCCAGTACTTC. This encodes CASSLRSSGRLETQYF.

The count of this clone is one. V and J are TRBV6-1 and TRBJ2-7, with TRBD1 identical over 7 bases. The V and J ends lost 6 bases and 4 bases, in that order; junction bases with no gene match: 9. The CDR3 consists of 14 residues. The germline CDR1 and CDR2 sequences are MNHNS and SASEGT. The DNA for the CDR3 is TGTGCCAGCAGAGACGACAGGGATCGGTACGAGCAGTACTTC. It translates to CASRDDRDRYEQYF.

Here the CDR3 DNA reads TGTGCCAGCAGTTACTCAGGGACAGGGTATACCGGGGAGCTGTTTTTT. Translating gives CASSYSGTGYTGELFF. J is TRBJ2-2 and V is TRBV6-6, with 9 nucleotides matching TRBD1. Germline CDR1 MNHNY, CDR2 SVGAGI (reference sequence). V lost 0 bases and J lost 5; bases outside the gene matches: 4. CDR3 length: 16 residues.

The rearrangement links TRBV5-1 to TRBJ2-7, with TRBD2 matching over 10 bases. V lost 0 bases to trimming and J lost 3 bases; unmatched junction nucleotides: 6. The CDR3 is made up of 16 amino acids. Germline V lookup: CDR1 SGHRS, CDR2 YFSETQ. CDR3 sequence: CASSLVASGSRYEQYF. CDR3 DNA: TGCGCCAGCAGCTTGGTTGCTAGCGGGAGTCGCTACGAGCAGTACTTC.

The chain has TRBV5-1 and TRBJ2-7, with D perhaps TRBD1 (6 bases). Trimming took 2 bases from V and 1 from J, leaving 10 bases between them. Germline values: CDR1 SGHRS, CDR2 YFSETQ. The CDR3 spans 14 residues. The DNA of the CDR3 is TGCGCCAGCAGCTTACAGGGCCGATCCTACGAGCAGTACTTC. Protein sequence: CASSLQGRSYEQYF.

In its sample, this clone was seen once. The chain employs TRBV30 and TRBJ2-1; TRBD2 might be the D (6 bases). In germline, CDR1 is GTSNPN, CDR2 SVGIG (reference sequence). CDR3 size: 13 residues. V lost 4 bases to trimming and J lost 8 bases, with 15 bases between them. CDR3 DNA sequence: TGTGCCTGGATCACCCGGGGGTCAGATGAGCAGTTCTTC. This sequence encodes CAWITRGSDEQFF.

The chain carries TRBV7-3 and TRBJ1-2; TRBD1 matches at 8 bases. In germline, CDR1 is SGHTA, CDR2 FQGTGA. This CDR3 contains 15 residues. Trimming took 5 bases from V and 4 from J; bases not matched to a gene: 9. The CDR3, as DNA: TGTGCCAGCAGCCCGCGGACAGGGCTTAGCTATGGCTACACCTTC. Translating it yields CASSPRTGLSYGYTF.

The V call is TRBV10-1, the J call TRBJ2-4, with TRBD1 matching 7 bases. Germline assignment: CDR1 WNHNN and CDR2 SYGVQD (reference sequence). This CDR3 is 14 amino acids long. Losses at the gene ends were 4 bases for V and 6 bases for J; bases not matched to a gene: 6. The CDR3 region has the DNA TGCGCCAGCAGTGGAGGGGGCGCGAGAAACATTCAGTACTTC. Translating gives CASSGGGARNIQYF.

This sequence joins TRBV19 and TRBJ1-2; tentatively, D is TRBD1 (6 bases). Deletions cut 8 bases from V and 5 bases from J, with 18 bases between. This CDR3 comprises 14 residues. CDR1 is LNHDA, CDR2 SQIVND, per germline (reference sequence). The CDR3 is CASQRLSTGYGYTF. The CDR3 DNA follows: TGTGCCAGTCAAAGGTTATCGACAGGTTATGGCTACACCTTC.

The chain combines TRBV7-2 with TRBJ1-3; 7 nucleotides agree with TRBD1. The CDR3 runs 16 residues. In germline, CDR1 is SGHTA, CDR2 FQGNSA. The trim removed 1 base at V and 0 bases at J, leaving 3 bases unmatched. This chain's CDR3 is CASSLEGARSGNTIYF. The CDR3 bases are TGTGCCAGCAGCTTAGAGGGGGCACGCTCTGGAAACACCATATATTTT. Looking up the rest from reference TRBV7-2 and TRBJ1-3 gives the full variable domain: GAGVSQSPSNKVTEKGKDVELRCDPISGHTALYWYRQSLGQGLEFLIYFQGNSAPDKSGLPSDRFSAERTGGSVSTLTIQRTQQEDSAVYLCASSLEGARSGNTIYFGEGSWLTVV.

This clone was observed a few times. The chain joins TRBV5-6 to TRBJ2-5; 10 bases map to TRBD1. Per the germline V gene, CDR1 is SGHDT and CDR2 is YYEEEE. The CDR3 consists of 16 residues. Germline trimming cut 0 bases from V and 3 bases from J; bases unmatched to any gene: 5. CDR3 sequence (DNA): TGTGCCAGCAGCTTGGCCCGGACAGGGGGTGAAGAGACCCAGTACTTC. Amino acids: CASSLARTGGEETQYF. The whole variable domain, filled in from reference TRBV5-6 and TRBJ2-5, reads DAGVTQSPTHLIKTRGQQVTLRCSPKSGHDTVSWYQQALGQGPQFIFQYYEEEERQRGNFPDRFSGHQFPNYSSELNVNALLLGDSALYLCASSLARTGGEETQYFGPGTRLLVL.

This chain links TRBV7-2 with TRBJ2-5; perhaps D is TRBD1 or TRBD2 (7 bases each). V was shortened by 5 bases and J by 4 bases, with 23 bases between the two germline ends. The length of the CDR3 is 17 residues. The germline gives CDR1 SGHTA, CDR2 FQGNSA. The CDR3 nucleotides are TGTGCCAGCAGCCTAGGTCAACCAGGGGGGGTTCGAGAGACCCAGTACTTC. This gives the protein CASSLGQPGGVRETQYF. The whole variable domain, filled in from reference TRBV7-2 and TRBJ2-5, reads GAGVSQSPSNKVTEKGKDVELRCDPISGHTALYWYRQSLGQGLEFLIYFQGNSAPDKSGLPSDRFSAERTGGSVSTLTIQRTQQEDSAVYLCASSLGQPGGVRETQYFGPGTRLLVL.

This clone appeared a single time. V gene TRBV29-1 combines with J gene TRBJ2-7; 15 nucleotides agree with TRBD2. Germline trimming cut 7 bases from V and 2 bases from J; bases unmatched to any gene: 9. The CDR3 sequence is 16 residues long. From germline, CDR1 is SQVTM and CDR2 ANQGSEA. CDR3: CSAAGLAGGSPYEQYF. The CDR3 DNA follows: TGCAGCGCCGCCGGACTAGCGGGAGGGTCCCCCTACGAGCAGTACTTC.

DNA for the CDR3: TGTGCCAGCAGCTTAGACAGGCGGGACATTCAGTACTTC. The encoded protein is CASSLDRRDIQYF. The chain combines TRBV7-3 with TRBJ2-4; D is possibly TRBD1 (6 bases). The CDR3 has 13 residues. Per the germline V gene, CDR1 is SGHTA and CDR2 is FQGTGA. Trimming left V 2 bases short and J 8 bases short, with 10 bases between.

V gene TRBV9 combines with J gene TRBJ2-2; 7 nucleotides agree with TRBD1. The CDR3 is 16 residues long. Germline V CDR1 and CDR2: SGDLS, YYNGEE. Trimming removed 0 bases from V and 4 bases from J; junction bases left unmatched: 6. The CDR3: CASSVDRGRGTGELFF. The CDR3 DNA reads TGTGCCAGCAGCGTAGATAGGGGGCGCGGCACCGGGGAGCTGTTTTTT.

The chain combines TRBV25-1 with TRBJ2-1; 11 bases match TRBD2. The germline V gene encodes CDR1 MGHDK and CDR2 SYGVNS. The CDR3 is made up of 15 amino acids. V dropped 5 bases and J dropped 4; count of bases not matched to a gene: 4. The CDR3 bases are TGTGCCAGCAGTATACTAGCGGGGGAATACAATGAGCAGTTCTTC. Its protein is CASSILAGEYNEQFF.

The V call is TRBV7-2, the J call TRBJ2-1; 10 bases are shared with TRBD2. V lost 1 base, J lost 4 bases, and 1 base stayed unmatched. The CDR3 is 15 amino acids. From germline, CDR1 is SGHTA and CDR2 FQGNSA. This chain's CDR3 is CASSLVTSGYNEQFF. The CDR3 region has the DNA TGTGCCAGCAGCTTAGTGACTAGCGGGTACAATGAGCAGTTCTTC. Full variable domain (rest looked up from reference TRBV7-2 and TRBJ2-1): GAGVSQSPSNKVTEKGKDVELRCDPISGHTALYWYRQSLGQGLEFLIYFQGNSAPDKSGLPSDRFSAERTGGSVSTLTIQRTQQEDSAVYLCASSLVTSGYNEQFFGPGTRLTVL.

CDR3: CASSLTGTPSYNEQFF. The CDR3 DNA follows: TGCGCCAGCAGCCTAACCGGGACACCCTCCTACAATGAGCAGTTCTTC. The rearrangement joins TRBV5-1 to TRBJ2-1; a weak D match, TRBD1 (6 bases). The CDR3 consists of 16 residues. In germline, CDR1 is SGHRS, CDR2 YFSETQ. Trimming stripped 4 bases from V and 0 bases from J, with 14 bases between.

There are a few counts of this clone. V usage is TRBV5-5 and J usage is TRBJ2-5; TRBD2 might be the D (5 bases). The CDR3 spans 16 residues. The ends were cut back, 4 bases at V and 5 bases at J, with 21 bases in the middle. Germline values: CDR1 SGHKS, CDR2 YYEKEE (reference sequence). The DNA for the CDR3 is TGTGCCAGCAGCCCCGGGCGGGTAGTAGATGAGGAGACCCAGTACTTC. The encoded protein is CASSPGRVVDEETQYF. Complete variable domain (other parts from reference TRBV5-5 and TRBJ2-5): DAGVTQSPTHLIKTRGQQVTLRCSPISGHKSVSWYQQVLGQGPQFIFQYYEKEERGRGNFPDRFSARQFPNYSSELNVNALLLGDSALYLCASSPGRVVDEETQYFGPGTRLLVL.

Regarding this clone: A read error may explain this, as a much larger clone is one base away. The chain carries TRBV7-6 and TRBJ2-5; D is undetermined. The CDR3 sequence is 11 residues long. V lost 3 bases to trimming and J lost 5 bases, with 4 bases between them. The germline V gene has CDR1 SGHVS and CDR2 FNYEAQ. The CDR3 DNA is TGTGCCAGCAGCTTCGGGGAGACCCAGTACTTC. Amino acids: CASSFGETQYF.

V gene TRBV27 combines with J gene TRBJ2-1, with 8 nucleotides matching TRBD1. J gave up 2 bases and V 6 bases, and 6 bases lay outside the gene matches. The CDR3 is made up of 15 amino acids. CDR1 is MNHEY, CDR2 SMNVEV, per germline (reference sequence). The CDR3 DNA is TGTGCCAGCAGCACCGACAGGGGACCCTACAATGAGCAGTTCTTC. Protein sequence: CASSTDRGPYNEQFF.

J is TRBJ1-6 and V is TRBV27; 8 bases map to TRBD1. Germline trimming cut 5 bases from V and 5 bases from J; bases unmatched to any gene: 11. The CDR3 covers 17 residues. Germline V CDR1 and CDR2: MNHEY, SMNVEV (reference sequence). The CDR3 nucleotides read TGTGCCAGCAGTGTAACTCACGGGACAGGAGATAATTCACCCCTCCACTTT. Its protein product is CASSVTHGTGDNSPLHF.

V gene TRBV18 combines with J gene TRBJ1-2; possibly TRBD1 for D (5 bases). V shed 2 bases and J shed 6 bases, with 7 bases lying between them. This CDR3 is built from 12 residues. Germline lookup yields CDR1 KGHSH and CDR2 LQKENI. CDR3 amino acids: CASSPDSHGYTF. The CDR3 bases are TGTGCCAGCTCACCAGACAGCCATGGCTACACCTTC.